This TCR beta chain derives from a study of T cell repertoires and HLA-DP antigens (dated by TCRdb to the late 2010s). About the investigation overall: Using HeLa cells transduced to present allogeneic HLA-DP, the study set up an in vitro model of CD4+ T cell alloreactivity. Compared with self, one alloantigen differed at one amino acid in the peptide-binding groove and the other differed at fewer than 12, modelling structurally similar versus dissimilar alloantigens. The three donors, two male and one female, ranged from the 18-to-29 to the 60-to-69 age band. On average, 218.4 ng of DNA went in for sorted CD137+CD4+ samples, versus about 1,200 ng for pre-culture CD4+ samples.

Regarding this clone: This receptor's antigen is unknown. Base qualities were left out, and no much larger clone turns up one base away.

Untouched CD4+ T cells were isolated from Ficoll-separated PBMC by magnetic bead negative selection, reaching an average purity of about 98%. Magnetic beads were used to isolate untouched CD4+ T cells from Ficoll-separated PBMC, giving about 97.7% purity with negligible CD8+ contamination. Peripheral blood mononuclear cells came from the buffy coats of a few healthy blood donors. CMV seronegative status was shared by all three donors. The DNeasy Blood & Tissue Kit was used to extract genomic DNA. Genomic DNA from sorted CD137+CD4+ cells and from pre-culture CD4+ baseline samples of each subject was subjected to TCRB sequencing. CDR1 SNHLY and CDR2 FYNNEI are derived from the germline V gene. The CDR3 has 15 amino acids, counting the end cysteine and phenylalanine. The entry retains the CDR3 DNA only, 45 bases that are in frame from base 1. Clipping removes 7 bases from V and 2 bases from J, with 10 as the unmatched junction base count.

Overall study outcomes, separate from this receptor: Clones undetected before culture had an average cumulative frequency of about 35% against one allele and under 60% against the other. The study was limited by having only three donors, by relying on a non-physiological HeLa antigen-presenting system, and by using total CD4+ responder cells. Sorted CD137+ cells showed similar clonality against both alloantigens, at around 0.36, which was much higher than the approximately 0.04 seen in pre-culture samples. The naive and memory CD4+ repertoires were not analysed as separate populations.

TCRB CDR3 regions were amplified with the immunoSEQ multiplex PCR using forward primers for 54 TRBV segments and reverse primers for 13 TRBJ segments. Pre-culture CD4+ samples were sequenced at deep resolution, targeting a few hundred thousand T cell genomes. Sequencing of amplicons was performed on an Illumina HiSeq System, and 87 bp reads covering the CDR3 were generated. For the original study's pipeline: PCR and sequencing errors in the reads were corrected, and alignment to IMGT reference sequences was used to define CDR3 regions. Synthetic template pools were used to estimate counts of templates and unique rearrangements. Clonality was computed as 1 minus Pielou's evenness. Richness was estimated with the Daley-Smith estimator. Morisita's index was used to measure repertoire overlap. Clones found in cultured samples but undetected in the pre-culture repertoire of the corresponding donor were defined as low-abundance clones. As stored in TCRdb, this immuneACCESS dataset retains in-frame rearrangements with V and J assigned. A fraction of the clones does not appear; measured against another copy, unresolved V genes explain less than half of the discrepancy, and the remainder lacks a known reason. Clone size and V and J calls were adopted from that table, with D and trimming inferred from the DNA. The sample contains approximately 73,000 clones, around three quarters of them found a single time. The top ten clones comprise roughly 1.5% of the sample.

Recombination connected TRBV2 to TRBJ1-2, with 7 bases aligning to TRBD1. The receptor was isolated from a man between 60 and 75 years old in good health and CMV-seronegative. The source material was CD4+ T cells from PBMCs. The CDR3 here reads CASISQGGINYGYTF. The base sequence is TGTGCCAGCATCTCTCAGGGGGGGATCAACTATGGCTACACCTTC.